One and the same sample provided the 11 T cell receptor beta chains below, sequenced in a study of shared clonotypes between healthy human individuals. Positive CCR7 selection of CD45RO-negative cells yielded the naive CD8 cells, and terminally differentiated effector memory CD45RA+ cells were excluded. Data came from immunoSEQ multiplex PCR; TCRdb stores just in-frame clones and leaves some out. The sample includes around 620,000 clones, about 95% of them seen just once. The source material was naive CD8+ T cells sorted from blood. The receptors derive from a woman aged 30 to 39 in good health.

The chain has TRBV7-9 and TRBJ1-1; D remains unclear. The CDR3 sequence is 14 residues long. CDR1 is SEHNR, CDR2 FQNEAQ, per germline (reference sequence). Trimming pared 3 bases from V and 1 base from J, leaving 9 bases between. The CDR3 nucleotides read TGTGCCAGCAGCTTCTTTAGCGGGAACACTGAAGCTTTCTTT. It yields the protein CASSFFSGNTEAFF.

The chain employs TRBV27 and TRBJ2-4, with 9 bases identical to TRBD1. Germline values: CDR1 MNHEY, CDR2 SMNVEV (reference sequence). With V trimmed by 6 bases and J by 6 bases, 6 bases remained unmatched. This CDR3 is 14 amino acids long. As DNA, the CDR3 is TGTGCCAGCAGCCACAGGACAGGGGCAAACATTCAGTACTTC. Translated: CASSHRTGANIQYF.

The rearrangement uses TRBV5-6 and TRBJ2-3; no clear D. Germline V lookup: CDR1 SGHDT, CDR2 YYEEEE. V was clipped by 2 bases and J by 2 bases, with 9 bases between them. CDR3 length: 14 residues. CDR3 loop: CASSFGYSTDTQYF. The CDR3 nucleotides are TGTGCCAGCAGCTTTGGCTATTCCACAGATACGCAGTATTTT.

The J gene is TRBJ2-1, the V gene TRBV4-1; D is possibly TRBD2 (5 bases). Trimming took off 1 base at V and 0 bases at J, with 7 bases between the two ends. The CDR3 contains 15 residues. From germline, CDR1 is MGHRA and CDR2 YSYEKL. The CDR3 DNA reads TGCGCCAGCAGCCAAGTTCGGGACTCCTACAATGAGCAGTTCTTC. Amino acids: CASSQVRDSYNEQFF.

CDR3 loop: CASSLTGSKARGNTIYF. The CDR3 DNA reads TGTGCCAGCAGTTTAACAGGGTCCAAAGCAAGAGGAAACACCATATATTTT. This chain uses TRBV27 with TRBJ1-3; possibly TRBD1 for D (6 bases). The germline V and J ends were trimmed by 2 bases and 4 bases, with 18 bases remaining between them. Germline V CDR1 and CDR2: MNHEY, SMNVEV (reference sequence). The CDR3 extends over 17 amino acids.

The chain has TRBV29-1 and TRBJ2-3, with D possibly matching TRBD2 (6 bases). The CDR3 length is 14 residues. Trimming stripped 4 bases from V and 2 bases from J, with 13 bases between. Germline-derived CDR1 and CDR2 are SQVTM and ANQGSEA. The CDR3 DNA reads TGCAGCGTTGTTGGGACTTCTCTCACAGATACGCAGTATTTT. It codes for CSVVGTSLTDTQYF.

This clone was detected once. This rearrangement joins TRBV7-9 to TRBJ1-2; D is possibly TRBD1 (6 bases). In germline, CDR1 is SEHNR, CDR2 FQNEAQ (reference sequence). There are 14 residues in the CDR3. Trimming removed 7 bases at V and 3 bases at J, with 15 bases between. The CDR3 spells CASTKSGGDYGYTF. The CDR3 nucleotides are TGTGCCAGCACCAAGAGCGGGGGCGACTATGGCTACACCTTC.

The rearrangement links TRBV13 to TRBJ2-7; D is uncertain. The CDR3 consists of 14 residues. The germline gives CDR1 PRHDT, CDR2 FYEKMQ (reference sequence). V was clipped by 2 bases and J by 4 bases, with 12 bases between them. The CDR3: CASSLSLGAYEQYF. Here the CDR3 DNA reads TGTGCCAGCAGCTTATCCCTAGGAGCTTACGAGCAGTACTTC.

The J gene is TRBJ1-3, the V gene TRBV4-1; a weak D match, TRBD1 (5 bases). The CDR3 totals 17 residues. Trimming took off 2 bases at V and 3 bases at J, with 17 bases between the two ends. CDR1 is MGHRA, CDR2 YSYEKL, per germline. The CDR3 DNA sequence: TGCGCCAGCAGCCAACCTCATCAATCGGGGGATGGAAACACCATATATTTT. The encoded protein is CASSQPHQSGDGNTIYF.

Here the CDR3 DNA reads TGTGCCAGCGCTTATGGGAGGGTAGGGCCCCAGCATTTT. Protein sequence: CASAYGRVGPQHF. J is TRBJ1-5 and V is TRBV27; no clear D gene. This CDR3 has 13 residues. Germline CDR1 is MNHEY and CDR2 is SMNVEV (reference sequence). The V end lost 8 bases, the J end lost 9 bases, and 17 bases lay between the germline ends.

The chain couples TRBV4-1 to TRBJ2-7, with 9 bases matching TRBD1. CDR1 MGHRA and CDR2 YSYEKL come from the germline V gene. The CDR3 totals 15 residues. V shed 3 bases and J 5 bases; nucleotides not matched to a gene: 8. This CDR3 is CASSQWTGVNDEQYF. The CDR3 DNA is TGCGCCAGCAGCCAGTGGACAGGGGTTAACGACGAGCAGTACTTC.